The 28 T cell receptor beta chains below were found in one sample sequenced in a study of blood T cell repertoires in COVID-19. Clones were read by immunoSEQ multiplex PCR, and TCRdb kept only the in-frame ones, dropping some. The sample carries 90,000 or so clones, about 70% recorded once. Source material: peripheral blood. The receptors shown here come from an older woman in a cohort sampled during active or convalescent COVID-19.

V usage is TRBV13 and J usage is TRBJ2-2; no firm D call. Germline assignment: CDR1 PRHDT and CDR2 FYEKMQ (reference sequence). The CDR3 sequence is 12 residues long. V was shortened by 10 bases and J by 4 bases, with 10 bases between the two germline ends. The CDR3 loop is CATNGITGELFF. In DNA form, the CDR3 reads TGTGCCACTAATGGTATCACCGGGGAGCTGTTTTTT.

The J gene is TRBJ2-7, the V gene TRBV11-2; D perhaps matches TRBD1 (5 bases). The CDR3 is 13 residues long. Trimming left V 4 bases short and J 0 bases short, with 7 bases between. Per the germline V gene, CDR1 is SGHAT and CDR2 is FQNNGV. CDR3 region: CASSYTGSYEQYF. DNA for the CDR3: TGTGCCAGCAGCTACACAGGCTCCTACGAGCAGTACTTC.

This chain connects TRBV7-8 to TRBJ2-1, with D perhaps TRBD2 (6 bases). The germline V gene encodes CDR1 SGHVS and CDR2 FQNEAQ. V dropped 5 bases and J dropped 1 base, with 9 bases sitting between them. This CDR3 comprises 14 residues. The chain's CDR3 is CASSPGESYNEQFF. Here the CDR3 DNA reads TGTGCCAGCAGCCCGGGGGAATCCTACAATGAGCAGTTCTTC.

The rearrangement links TRBV5-6 to TRBJ2-5; 9 bases align to TRBD2. V lost 4 bases to trimming and J lost 5 bases; unmatched junction nucleotides: 15. The length of the CDR3 is 17 residues. Germline CDR1 is SGHDT and CDR2 is YYEEEE. The CDR3 bases are TGTGCCAGCAGCCGTCCCCGCGGCGGGGGGGCCTCGGAGACCCAGTACTTC. It specifies CASSRPRGGGASETQYF. The whole variable domain, filled in from reference TRBV5-6 and TRBJ2-5, reads DAGVTQSPTHLIKTRGQQVTLRCSPKSGHDTVSWYQQALGQGPQFIFQYYEEEERQRGNFPDRFSGHQFPNYSSELNVNALLLGDSALYLCASSRPRGGGASETQYFGPGTRLLVL.

This chain links TRBV21-1 with TRBJ2-3; the D call TRBD1 from the table was never checked on the DNA. TRBV21-1 has pseudogene status. The CDR3 has 16 amino acids. CDR3 DNA sequence: TGTGCCAGCAGCGGATGGACAGGGGTAGTTTCAGATACGCAGTATTTT. Its translation: CASSGWTGVVSDTQYF.

This chain links TRBV7-2 with TRBJ2-7; 9 bases agree with TRBD1. Per germline, CDR1 SGHTA and CDR2 FQGNSA. V lost 5 bases, J lost 3 bases, and 11 bases stayed unmatched. The CDR3 loop spans 16 amino acids. The CDR3 sequence is CASSLHRPGQGYEQYF. Written as DNA, the CDR3 is TGTGCCAGCAGCCTACATCGACCGGGACAGGGCTACGAGCAGTACTTC.

The V and J genes are TRBV5-6 and TRBJ2-3; D remains unclear. Deletions cut 1 base from V and 2 bases from J, with 17 bases between. CDR3 length: 17 residues. From germline, CDR1 is SGHDT and CDR2 YYEEEE. CDR3 in amino acids: CASSLYLQLTLTDTQYF. The CDR3 DNA reads TGTGCCAGCAGCTTGTACCTACAGCTTACCCTCACAGATACGCAGTATTTT. Based on the CDR3 plus reference TRBV5-6 and TRBJ2-3, the full variable domain is DAGVTQSPTHLIKTRGQQVTLRCSPKSGHDTVSWYQQALGQGPQFIFQYYEEEERQRGNFPDRFSGHQFPNYSSELNVNALLLGDSALYLCASSLYLQLTLTDTQYFGPGTRLTVL.

The rearrangement joins TRBV5-5 to TRBJ2-1; 9 bases match TRBD2. This CDR3 region has 15 residues. In germline, CDR1 is SGHKS, CDR2 YYEKEE (reference sequence). J was trimmed by 7 bases and V by 2 bases; bases with no gene match: 7. In DNA, the CDR3 is TGTGCCAGCAGCTTATTAGCGGGGGCGGGGAATGAGCAGTTCTTC. Its translation is CASSLLAGAGNEQFF.

V usage is TRBV19 and J usage is TRBJ2-5; 7 positions agree with TRBD1. From germline, CDR1 is LNHDA and CDR2 SQIVND (reference sequence). Losses at the gene ends were 5 bases for V and 4 bases for J; bases not matched to a gene: 10. The CDR3 spans 15 residues. CDR3 in DNA: TGTGCCAGTAGTTCCCGACAGGGAGTACGAGAGACCCAGTACTTC. Encoded protein: CASSSRQGVRETQYF.

The CDR3 loop reads CTSSQPLSGGYNEQFF. CDR3 DNA: TGCACCAGCAGCCAACCCCTATCGGGAGGGTACAATGAGCAGTTCTTC. The J gene is TRBJ2-1, the V gene TRBV1; the DNA was not compared with TRBD2, the D call given in the table. TRBV1 is an annotated pseudogene. The CDR3 spans 16 residues.

The gene calls are TRBV7-3 and TRBJ2-5, with a tentative D call TRBD1 (5 bases). There are 13 residues in the CDR3. V was shortened by 5 bases and J by 2 bases, with 9 bases between the two germline ends. From germline, CDR1 is SGHTA and CDR2 FQGTGA. The CDR3 loop reads CASSPGQQETQYF. DNA of the CDR3: TGTGCCAGCAGCCCAGGACAACAAGAGACCCAGTACTTC.

This clone was observed a single time. The CDR3 reads CASSQDYRAQEQYF. The CDR3 DNA follows: TGTGCCAGCAGCCAAGATTACAGGGCTCAGGAGCAGTACTTC. The rearrangement uses TRBV3-1 (or the pseudogene TRBV3-2) and TRBJ2-7, with D perhaps matching TRBD1 (6 bases). CDR3 length: 14 residues. Trimming removed 0 bases at V and 7 bases at J, with 13 bases between. Germline V lookup: CDR1 LGHDT, CDR2 YNNKEL (reference sequence).

This rearrangement joins TRBV19 to TRBJ1-5; D uncertain. Germline CDR1 LNHDA, CDR2 SQIVND (reference sequence). The CDR3 length is 16 residues. The germline V and J ends were trimmed by 3 bases and 0 bases, with 12 bases remaining between them. In DNA form, the CDR3 reads TGTGCCAGTAGTATGGGCCCCCAATATAGCAATCAGCCCCAGCATTTT. It codes for CASSMGPQYSNQPQHF.

V gene TRBV11-2 combines with J gene TRBJ2-4, with TRBD1 matching over 12 bases. This CDR3 comprises 17 residues. Looked up from germline, CDR1 is SGHAT and CDR2 is FQNNGV. V was pared by 5 bases and J by 6 bases, with 11 bases of the junction left unmatched. In DNA form, the CDR3 reads TGTGCCAGCAGCACCCAACCGGGACAGGGGGCGGGAAACATTCAGTACTTC. Encoded protein: CASSTQPGQGAGNIQYF.

J is TRBJ2-7 and V is TRBV4-1, with TRBD2 as a possible D gene (6 bases). The V end was cut by 0 bases, the J end by 2 bases, with 11 bases between. The CDR3 runs 15 residues. Germline CDR1 is MGHRA and CDR2 is YSYEKL. As DNA, the CDR3 is TGCGCCAGCAGCCAAGATTCCGGGAGTCCCTACGAGCAGTACTTC. The encoded protein is CASSQDSGSPYEQYF.

This rearrangement joins TRBV6-5 to TRBJ1-2; TRBD1 might be the D (6 bases). Trimming cost V 6 bases and J 3 bases, with 14 bases left between them. The germline V gene encodes CDR1 MNHEY and CDR2 SVGAGI. The CDR3 is 14 amino acids. CDR3 sequence (DNA): TGTGCCAGCAGAAATAGGGGGGGGTACTATGGCTACACCTTC. As protein: CASRNRGGYYGYTF.

The chain recombines TRBV5-1 with TRBJ2-2; D gene ambiguous. Germline-derived CDR1 and CDR2 are SGHRS and YFSETQ. This CDR3 region has 13 residues. V was trimmed by 4 bases and J by 1 base, leaving 5 bases between them. The CDR3 loop reads CASSQMNTGELFF. The CDR3 DNA reads as TGCGCCAGCAGCCAGATGAACACCGGGGAGCTGTTTTTT.

This clone was seen only a few times. The chain carries TRBV6-2 or TRBV6-3 and TRBJ2-1; 16 bases are shared with TRBD2. Germline V gene sequence: CDR1 MNHEY, CDR2 SVGEGT. J gave up 0 bases and V 5 bases, and 10 bases lay outside the gene matches. The CDR3 extends over 20 amino acids. The CDR3 reads CASSPLPGLAGGSSYNEQFF. The DNA of the CDR3 is TGTGCCAGCAGTCCCCTACCGGGACTAGCGGGGGGGAGCTCCTACAATGAGCAGTTCTTC.

The CDR3 region is CASSFAGAQPQHF. In DNA form, the CDR3 reads TGTGCCAGCAGTTTCGCAGGGGCTCAGCCCCAGCATTTT. This chain joins TRBV12-3 or TRBV12-4 and TRBJ1-5; TRBD1 is a possible D gene (6 bases). Trimming took off 3 bases at V and 6 bases at J, with 9 bases between the two ends. The CDR3 has 13 amino acids.

The chain joins TRBV7-9 to TRBJ1-2; TRBD1 matches 10 bases. CDR3 length equals 17 residues. The trim removed 2 bases at V and 5 bases at J, leaving 11 bases unmatched. CDR1 is SEHNR, CDR2 FQNEAQ, per germline (reference sequence). The CDR3 is CASSLLGPTGGGYGYTF. CDR3 DNA: TGTGCCAGCAGCTTATTGGGCCCGACAGGGGGCGGGTATGGCTACACCTTC.

This sequence joins TRBV6-2 or TRBV6-3 and TRBJ2-7, with D possibly being TRBD2 (5 bases). Germline CDR1 reads MNHEY; CDR2 reads SVGEGT. V was cut by 5 bases and J by 0 bases, with 11 bases left in between. The CDR3 loop spans 14 amino acids. The CDR3 protein is CASSRASGSYEQYF. The CDR3 DNA is TGTGCCAGCAGTCGGGCAAGCGGCTCCTACGAGCAGTACTTC.

This CDR3 reads CASSLSRSPGQETQYF. The CDR3 nucleotides are TGTGCCAGCAGCTTATCTCGCTCTCCGGGGCAAGAGACCCAGTACTTC. The V call is TRBV11-1, the J call TRBJ2-5; the D gene is possibly TRBD2 (5 bases). Trimming removed 2 bases at V and 2 bases at J, with 15 bases between. The germline gives CDR1 SGHAT, CDR2 FQDESV (reference sequence). The CDR3 extends over 16 amino acids.

This clone was counted many times. The chain couples TRBV6-5 to TRBJ1-2, with D hard to call. CDR1 MNHEY and CDR2 SVGAGI come from the germline V gene. This CDR3 is 15 amino acids long. Trimming removed 0 bases from V and 7 bases from J, with 15 bases in between. DNA of the CDR3: TGTGCCAGCAGTTACTCGAGAGGCCAAGTGGGTGGCTACACCTTC. Residues: CASSYSRGQVGGYTF.

This clone was found once. The chain links TRBV10-3 to TRBJ2-5; no clear D. This CDR3 has 9 amino acids. CDR1 is ENHRY and CDR2 is SYGVKD in the germline V gene. Trimming took off 11 bases at V and 4 bases at J, with 5 bases between the two ends. The CDR3 here is CAVGETQYF. Here the CDR3 DNA reads TGTGCCGTCGGAGAGACCCAGTACTTC.

The CDR3 nucleotides are TGCAGCGTTGCCGGGACAGGGGTTACCCATGGCTACACCTTC. Amino acids: CSVAGTGVTHGYTF. The chain is built from TRBV29-1 and TRBJ1-2; 10 nucleotides agree with TRBD1. J lost 6 bases, V lost 4 bases, and 8 bases had no gene match. Germline V gene data show CDR1 as SQVTM and CDR2 as ANQGSEA. The CDR3 is 14 residues long.

V is TRBV4-3 and J is TRBJ2-3; D might be TRBD2 (7 bases). Trimming left V 4 bases short and J 3 bases short, with 17 bases between. The length of the CDR3 is 16 residues. Per the germline V gene, CDR1 is LGHNA and CDR2 is YSLEER. The CDR3 nucleotides read TGCGCCAGCAGCCGGAAAACAGGGAGGGGGACAGATACGCAGTATTTT. This translates into CASSRKTGRGTDTQYF.

This clone appeared a few times. The chain has TRBV19 and TRBJ1-1; D not resolved. The CDR3 totals 11 residues. Between the trimmed V and J ends, which lost 10 bases and 11 bases, there was a span of 17 bases. CDR1 is LNHDA, CDR2 SQIVND, per germline (reference sequence). The CDR3 is CATHDGAGAFF. For the CDR3, the DNA is TGTGCCACCCACGACGGCGCGGGGGCTTTCTTT.

This chain connects TRBV7-2 to TRBJ2-3; TRBD2 matches at 9 bases. Germline CDR1 is SGHTA and CDR2 is FQGNSA. The V gene end was trimmed by 2 bases and the J gene end by 5 bases; junction bases not matched to a gene: 2. This CDR3 comprises 14 residues. This CDR3 reads CASSLSGGKDTQYF. CDR3 DNA: TGTGCCAGCAGCTTAAGCGGGGGGAAAGATACGCAGTATTTT.